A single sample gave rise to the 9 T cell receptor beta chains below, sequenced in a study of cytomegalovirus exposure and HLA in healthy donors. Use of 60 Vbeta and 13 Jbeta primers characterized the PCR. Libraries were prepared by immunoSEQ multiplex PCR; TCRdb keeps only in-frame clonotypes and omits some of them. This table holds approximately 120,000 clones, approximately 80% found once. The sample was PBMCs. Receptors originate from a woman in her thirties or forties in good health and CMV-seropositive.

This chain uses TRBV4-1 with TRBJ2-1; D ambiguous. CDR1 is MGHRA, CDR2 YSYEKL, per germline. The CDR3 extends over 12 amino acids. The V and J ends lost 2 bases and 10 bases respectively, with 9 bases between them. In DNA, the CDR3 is TGCGCCAGCAGCCAACTTTGGAGAGAGCAGTTCTTC. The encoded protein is CASSQLWREQFF.

The CDR3 nucleotides are TGTGCCTGGAGCCAGACAGGGATTAGCAATCAGCCCCAGCATTTT. Protein sequence: CAWSQTGISNQPQHF. V usage is TRBV30 and J usage is TRBJ1-5, with 7 nucleotides matching TRBD1. This CDR3 has 15 amino acids. The germline V gene encodes CDR1 GTSNPN and CDR2 SVGIG (reference sequence). J gave up 0 bases and V 3 bases, and 5 bases lay outside the gene matches. Combining the CDR3 with reference TRBV30 and TRBJ1-5 gives the whole variable domain SQTIHQWPATLVQPVGSPLSLECTVEGTSNPNLYWYRQAAGRGLQLLFYSVGIGQISSEVPQNLSASRPQDRQFILSSKKLLLSDSGFYLCAWSQTGISNQPQHFGDGTRLSIL.

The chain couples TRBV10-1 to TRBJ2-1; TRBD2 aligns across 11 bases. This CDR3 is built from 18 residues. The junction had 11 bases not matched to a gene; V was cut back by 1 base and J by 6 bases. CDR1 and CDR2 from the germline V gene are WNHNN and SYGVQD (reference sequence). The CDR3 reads CASSEFTSGSQESNEQFF. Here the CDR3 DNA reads TGCGCCAGCAGTGAGTTCACTAGCGGGAGTCAGGAATCCAATGAGCAGTTCTTC.

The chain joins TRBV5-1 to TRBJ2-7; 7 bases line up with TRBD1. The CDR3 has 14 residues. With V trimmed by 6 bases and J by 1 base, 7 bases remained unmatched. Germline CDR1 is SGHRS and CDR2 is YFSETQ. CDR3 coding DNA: TGCGCCAGCACCCCTACGACAGGGTCCTACGAGCAGTACTTC. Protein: CASTPTTGSYEQYF.

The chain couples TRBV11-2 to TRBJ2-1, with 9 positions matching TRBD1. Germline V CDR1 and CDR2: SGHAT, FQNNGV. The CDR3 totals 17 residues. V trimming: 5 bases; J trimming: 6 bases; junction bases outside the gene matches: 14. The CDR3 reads CASSRLSGTGNTNEQFF. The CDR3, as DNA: TGTGCCAGCAGCCGACTTTCCGGGACAGGGAACACCAATGAGCAGTTCTTC.

The DNA for the CDR3 is TGCGCCAGCAGACCTACTAGCGGGAGGGGTTACGAGCAGTACTTC. As protein: CASRPTSGRGYEQYF. The genes are TRBV5-1 and TRBJ2-7; 13 bases map to TRBD2. The germline V gene has CDR1 SGHRS and CDR2 YFSETQ. The trim removed 5 bases at V and 4 bases at J, leaving 6 bases unmatched. The CDR3 is 15 amino acids.

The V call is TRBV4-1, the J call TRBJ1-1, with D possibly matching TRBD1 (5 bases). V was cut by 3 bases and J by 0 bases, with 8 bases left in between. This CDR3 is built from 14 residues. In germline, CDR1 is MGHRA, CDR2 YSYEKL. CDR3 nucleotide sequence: TGCGCCAGCAGCCAGCAGGGATTGAACACTGAAGCTTTCTTT. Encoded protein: CASSQQGLNTEAFF.

The CDR3 sequence is CASSVGTTPYEQYF. The CDR3 region has the DNA TGTGCCAGCAGCGTAGGGACTACTCCCTACGAGCAGTACTTC. V gene TRBV9 combines with J gene TRBJ2-7, with D perhaps TRBD2 (6 bases). Per the germline V gene, CDR1 is SGDLS and CDR2 is YYNGEE. Trimming removed 0 bases from V and 2 bases from J, with 9 bases in between. This CDR3 is 14 amino acids long.

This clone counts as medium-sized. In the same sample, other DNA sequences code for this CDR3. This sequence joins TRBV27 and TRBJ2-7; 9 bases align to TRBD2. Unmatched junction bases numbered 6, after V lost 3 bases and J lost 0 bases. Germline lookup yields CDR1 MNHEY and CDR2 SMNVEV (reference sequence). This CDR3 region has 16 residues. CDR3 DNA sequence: TGTGCCAGCAGTTTCGGCCTAGCGGGACTCTCCTACGAGCAGTACTTC. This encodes CASSFGLAGLSYEQYF.